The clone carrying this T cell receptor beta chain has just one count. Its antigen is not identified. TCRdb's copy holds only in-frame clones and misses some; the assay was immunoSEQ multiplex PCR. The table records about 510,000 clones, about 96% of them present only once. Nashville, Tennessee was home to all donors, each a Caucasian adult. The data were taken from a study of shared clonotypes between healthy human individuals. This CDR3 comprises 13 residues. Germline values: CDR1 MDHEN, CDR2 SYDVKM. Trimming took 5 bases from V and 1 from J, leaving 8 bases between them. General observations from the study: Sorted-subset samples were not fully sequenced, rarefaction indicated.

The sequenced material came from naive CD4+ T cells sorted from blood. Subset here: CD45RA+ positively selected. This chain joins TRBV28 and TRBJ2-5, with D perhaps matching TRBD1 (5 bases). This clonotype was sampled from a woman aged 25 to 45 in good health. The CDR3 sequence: CASSTGAQETQYF. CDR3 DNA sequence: TGTGCCAGCAGTACAGGCGCCCAAGAGACCCAGTACTTC.